The sequence of this T cell receptor beta chain was determined in a study of PD-L1 blockade in urothelial cancer (dated by TCRdb to the late 2010s). Describing the broader study: Therapy was started in 2014 for all patients, and atezolizumab 1,200 mg was administered intravenously every 3 weeks. Whole exome sequencing and RNA sequencing of pretreatment tumors were performed alongside TCR sequencing in the same patients. Some ten patients reached durable clinical benefit, while 20 patients did not. Blood samples were analyzed at 3 weeks after treatment start (second dose) and at 6 weeks after treatment start. About 85% of the 29 patients were identified as males with urothelial cancer of bladder origin, and a prior smoking history was reported by 18 of 29 patients. Over 28 patients had pretreatment blood TCR-seq, roughly 25 had at least one posttreatment blood collection, and roughly 25 had tumor TCR-seq. Pretreatment tumor samples, along with matched peripheral blood collected serially before and after atezolizumab treatment, underwent TCR sequencing. Blood samples gave median yields of about 150,000 T cells and 65,000 to 85,000 unique TCRs, along with a median clonality of 0.080. An exploratory multi-omic analysis was conducted of the somatic, immune and clinical correlates of response to PD-L1 blockade with atezolizumab in urothelial cancer. Durable clinical benefit was defined as a progression-free survival longer than 6 months, and TCR features were additionally tested against progression-free survival and overall survival. An ECOG performance status of 0 or 1 was recorded for the patients, and 0 to 3 prior chemotherapy regimens had been received by the patients.

About this clone itself: Its antigen remains unidentified. Base qualities are not recorded, but no much larger clone differs from it by a single base.

The cohort comprised about 30 patients with locally advanced or metastatic urothelial carcinoma treated at Memorial Sloan Kettering on a trial protocol. Peripheral blood mononuclear cells were collected pretreatment and during treatment, at between 1 and 8 total time points per patient. The Qiagen DNeasy Blood extraction kit was used to purify genomic DNA from total PBMCs and tumor samples. PBMCs were collected pretreatment and during treatment and were isolated and stored as previously described. Each PCR received spiked-in synthetic TCR analog templates so that absolute template abundance could be estimated from read counts. The immunoSEQ assay was used to amplify TCRbeta CDR3 regions from genomic DNA with bias-controlled V and J gene primers. Sequencing of rearranged TCRbeta segments was performed at approximately 20X coverage. Turning to the authors' computational methods: Sequencing errors were corrected by clustering, and CDR3s were annotated against IMGT so that V, D and J genes could be assigned. Downstream analyses used only productive TCRbeta rearrangements and left out out-of-frame or stop-codon sequences. Clonality was calculated as one minus the Shannon entropy normalized by the log of the number of unique productive sequences. Fisher's exact test with Benjamini-Hochberg correction, using a cutoff of adjusted p below 0.01, was how clones that differed between time points or between blood and tumor were identified. This is the immuneACCESS table as TCRdb keeps it, with only in-frame sequences that have V and J called. A part of the clones is gone; compared with another copy, unresolved V genes explain less than half, and the rest is unexplained. That table supplies the V and J calls and clone size; D and trimming were determined from the DNA. The sample table contains just over 50,000 clones; only one count was recorded for approximately 80% of them. In total, the top ten clones hold more than 3.5% of the sample.

The CDR3 holds 15 amino acids from the cysteine to the phenylalanine. The DNA shown is the 45-base CDR3, in frame from base 1. At the junction V is shortened by 2 bases and J by 5 bases; bases outside the gene matches: 9. For CDR1 and CDR2, the germline V gene (reference sequence) lists GTSNPN and SVGIG. Results and caveats for the whole study, not just this receptor: Greater expansion of tumor-associated TCR clones in peripheral blood 3 weeks after the start of treatment was observed in patients with durable benefit (n ≈ 22, p = 0.022). Because the sample size was small (n ≈ 27) and many exploratory analyses were performed, the results are intended to be hypothesis-generating. Improved progression-free and overall survival was associated with having pretreatment peripheral blood TCR clonality below the median.

The sequence joins TRBV30 to TRBJ2-3; TRBD1 agrees with 8 junctional bases. Sequenced material: PBMCs, taken around atezolizumab (anti-PD-L1) treatment. The receptor was isolated from a man aged 65-85 years with urothelial cancer. CDR3 protein: CAWSYQGAGRDTQYF. The DNA is TGTGCCTGGAGTTACCAGGGGGCAGGGAGAGATACGCAGTATTTT.